This T cell receptor beta chain was captured in a study of sequential checkpoint blockade in melanoma. As for the study in general: First-line arms were nivolumab then ipilimumab, or the reverse, randomized 1:1. Maintenance nivolumab came after either treatment sequence.

Specified treatment: randomized to nivolumab then ipilimumab (arm A) or the reverse (arm B). None of the patients previously received DNA-damaging chemotherapy. PBMC sorting kept live CD3+CD8+ cells without CD19 or CD56. Profiled with immunoSEQ multiplex PCR; TCRdb holds only in-frame clones, not every one. The sample records approximately 17,000 clones, around 80% being singletons. This TCR derives from a human donor with melanoma. Here the sequenced sample was CD8+ T cells sorted from blood (inferred from file names), taken from a patient given nivolumab and ipilimumab in sequence.

The CDR3 nucleotides read TGTGCCAGCAACAACATAGCGCCTACCTACGAGCAGTACTTC. Encoded protein: CASNNIAPTYEQYF. The V gene is TRBV5-8, the J gene TRBJ2-7; D may be TRBD2 (5 bases). From germline, CDR1 is SGHTS and CDR2 YDEGEE. Trimming removed 6 bases from V and 2 bases from J, with 15 bases in between. The CDR3 sequence is 14 residues long.